A selection of T cell receptor beta chains follows, all from one sample in a study of blood T cell repertoires in COVID-19. Produced via immunoSEQ multiplex PCR; TCRdb's table is partial and in-frame only. The sample shows 200,000 to 250,000 clones, over 75% of them seen only once. The material sequenced was peripheral blood. The receptors come from a man aged 35-49 years with active or convalescent COVID-19. Each CDR3 is given with its conserved first and last residue.

TRBJ1-4	TRBV11-2	CASSPGTGATNEKLFF
TRBJ1-1	TRBV27	CASSSSTGFNTEAFF
TRBJ1-4	TRBV5-1	CASSSGALATNEKLFF
TRBJ2-7	TRBV11-2	CASSLVGPSLRGTSYEQYF
TRBJ2-2	TRBV18	CASSPDRLLGSTGELFF
TRBJ1-5	TRBV6-5	CASREHSGQPQHF
TRBJ1-4	TRBV10-2	CASRLQGKKLFF
TRBJ2-3	TRBV7-9	CASSPDDSTDTQYF
TRBJ1-5	TRBV5-1	CASSLGARAGNQPQHF
TRBJ2-3	TRBV5-4	CASSLDRTSTDTQYF
TRBJ1-4	TRBV14	CASSQSTGVTNEKLFF
TRBJ1-1	TRBV7-9	CASSSTGLFTEAFF
TRBJ2-2	TRBV9	CAVAEGPNTGELFF
TRBJ1-4	TRBV11-2	CASSGTGGLFF